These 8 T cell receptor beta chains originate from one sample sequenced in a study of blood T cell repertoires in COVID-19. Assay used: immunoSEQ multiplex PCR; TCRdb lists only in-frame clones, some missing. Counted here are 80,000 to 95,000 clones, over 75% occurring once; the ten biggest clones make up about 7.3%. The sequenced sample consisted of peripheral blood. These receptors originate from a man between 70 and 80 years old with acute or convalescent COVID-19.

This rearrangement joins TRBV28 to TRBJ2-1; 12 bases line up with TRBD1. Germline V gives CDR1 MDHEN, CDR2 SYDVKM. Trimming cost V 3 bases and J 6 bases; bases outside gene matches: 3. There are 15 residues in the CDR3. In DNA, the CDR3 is TGTGCCAGCAGTTTCCGGGACAGGGGGCTCAATGAGCAGTTCTTC. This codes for CASSFRDRGLNEQFF.

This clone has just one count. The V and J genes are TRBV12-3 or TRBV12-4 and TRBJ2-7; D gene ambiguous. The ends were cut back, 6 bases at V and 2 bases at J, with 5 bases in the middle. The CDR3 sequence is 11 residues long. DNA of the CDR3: TGTGCCAGCAGCATAGCCTACGAGCAGTACTTC. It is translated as CASSIAYEQYF.

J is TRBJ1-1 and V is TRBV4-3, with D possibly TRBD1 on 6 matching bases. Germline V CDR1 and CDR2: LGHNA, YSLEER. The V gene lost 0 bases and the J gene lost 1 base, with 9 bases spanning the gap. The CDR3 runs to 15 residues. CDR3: CASSQDPRGNTEAFF. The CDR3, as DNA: TGCGCCAGCAGCCAAGATCCCAGGGGGAACACTGAAGCTTTCTTT.

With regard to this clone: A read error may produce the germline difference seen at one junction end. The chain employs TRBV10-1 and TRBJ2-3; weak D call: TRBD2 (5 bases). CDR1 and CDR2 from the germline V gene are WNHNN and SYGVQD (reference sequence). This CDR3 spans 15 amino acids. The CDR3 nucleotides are TGCGCCAGCAGTGAGTCGAGCAGCGGCACAGATGCGCAGTATTTT. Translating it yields CASSESSSGTDAQYF.

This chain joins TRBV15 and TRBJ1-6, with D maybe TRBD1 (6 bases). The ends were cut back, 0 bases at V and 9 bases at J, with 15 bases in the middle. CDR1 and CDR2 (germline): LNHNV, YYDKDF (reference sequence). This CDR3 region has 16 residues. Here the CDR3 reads CATSREGARQGSPLHF. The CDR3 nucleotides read TGTGCCACCAGCAGAGAGGGGGCCCGGCAGGGTTCACCCCTCCACTTT.

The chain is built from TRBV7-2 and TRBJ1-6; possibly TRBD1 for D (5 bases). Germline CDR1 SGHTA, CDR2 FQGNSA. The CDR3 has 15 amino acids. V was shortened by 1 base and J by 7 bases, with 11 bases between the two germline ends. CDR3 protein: CASSLGQGLNSPLHF. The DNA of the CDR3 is TGTGCCAGCAGCTTAGGTCAGGGACTGAATTCACCCCTCCACTTT.

DNA of the CDR3: TGTGCCAGCAGCTTCGGTCCAACCAACTCACCCCTCCACTTT. Protein: CASSFGPTNSPLHF. This chain uses TRBV7-2 with TRBJ1-6; D unresolved. The V gene's germline CDR1 is SGHTA and CDR2 FQGNSA. The CDR3 runs 14 residues. The V gene lost 3 bases and the J gene lost 10 bases, with 13 bases spanning the gap.

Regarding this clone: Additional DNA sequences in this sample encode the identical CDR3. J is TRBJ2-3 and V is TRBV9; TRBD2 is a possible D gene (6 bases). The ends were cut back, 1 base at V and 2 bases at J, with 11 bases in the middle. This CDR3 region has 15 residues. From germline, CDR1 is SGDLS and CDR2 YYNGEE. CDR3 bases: TGTGCCAGCAGCGTATCCGGGAGCCCCACAGATACGCAGTATTTT. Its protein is CASSVSGSPTDTQYF.